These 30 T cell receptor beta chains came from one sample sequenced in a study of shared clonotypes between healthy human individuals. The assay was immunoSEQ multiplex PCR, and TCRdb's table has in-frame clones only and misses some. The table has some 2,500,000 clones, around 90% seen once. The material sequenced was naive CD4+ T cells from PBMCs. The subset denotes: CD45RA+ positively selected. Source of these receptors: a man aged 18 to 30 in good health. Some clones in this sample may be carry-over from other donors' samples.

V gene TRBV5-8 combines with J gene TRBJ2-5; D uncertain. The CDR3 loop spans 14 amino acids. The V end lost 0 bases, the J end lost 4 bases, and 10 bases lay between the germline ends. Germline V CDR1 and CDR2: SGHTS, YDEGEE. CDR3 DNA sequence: TGTGCCAGCAGCTTGGAACTTACCAGAGAGACCCAGTACTTC. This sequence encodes CASSLELTRETQYF.

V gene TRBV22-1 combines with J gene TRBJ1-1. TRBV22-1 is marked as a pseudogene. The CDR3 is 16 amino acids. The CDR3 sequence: CPGSTPPTRGGTEAFF. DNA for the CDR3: TGTCCTGGGAGCACGCCCCCCACTCGGGGGGGCACTGAAGCTTTCTTT.

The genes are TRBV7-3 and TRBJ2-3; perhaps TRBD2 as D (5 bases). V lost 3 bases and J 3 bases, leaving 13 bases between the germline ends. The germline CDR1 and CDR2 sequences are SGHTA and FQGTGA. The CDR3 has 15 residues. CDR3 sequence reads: CASSFRGSYTDTQYF. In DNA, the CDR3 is TGTGCCAGCAGCTTCCGAGGGTCTTATACAGATACGCAGTATTTT.

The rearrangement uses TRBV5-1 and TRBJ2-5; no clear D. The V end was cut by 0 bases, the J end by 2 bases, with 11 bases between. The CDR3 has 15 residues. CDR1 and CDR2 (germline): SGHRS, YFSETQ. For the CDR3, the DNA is TGCGCCAGCAGCTTGGCCGCGCGGACGCAAGAGACCCAGTACTTC. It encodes CASSLAARTQETQYF.

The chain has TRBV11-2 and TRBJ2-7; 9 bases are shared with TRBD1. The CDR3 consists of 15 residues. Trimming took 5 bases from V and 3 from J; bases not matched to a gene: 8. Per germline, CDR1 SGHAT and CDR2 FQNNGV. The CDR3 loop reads CASSPRTGAGYEQYF. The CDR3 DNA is TGTGCCAGCAGCCCGAGGACAGGGGCCGGCTACGAGCAGTACTTC.

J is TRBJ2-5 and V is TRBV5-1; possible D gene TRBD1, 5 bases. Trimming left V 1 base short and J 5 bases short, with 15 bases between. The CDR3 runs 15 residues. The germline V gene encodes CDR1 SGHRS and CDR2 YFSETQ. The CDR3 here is CASSLFRDSRETQYF. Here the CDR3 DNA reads TGCGCCAGCAGCTTGTTTCGTGACAGTCGGGAGACCCAGTACTTC.

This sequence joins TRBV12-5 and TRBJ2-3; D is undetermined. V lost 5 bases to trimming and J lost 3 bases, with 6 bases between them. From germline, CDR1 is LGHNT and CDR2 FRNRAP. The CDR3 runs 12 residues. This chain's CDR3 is CASGTQTDTQYF. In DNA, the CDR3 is TGTGCTAGTGGTACTCAGACAGATACGCAGTATTTT.

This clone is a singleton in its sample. CDR3 DNA sequence: TGTGCCAGCAGTTTGGCACAGGTGAATGAAAAACTGTTTTTT. Translating gives CASSLAQVNEKLFF. The chain links TRBV28 to TRBJ1-4; tentatively, D is TRBD1 (5 bases). CDR1 and CDR2 (germline): MDHEN, SYDVKM. The CDR3 has 14 amino acids. V was clipped by 3 bases and J by 5 bases, with 10 bases between them.

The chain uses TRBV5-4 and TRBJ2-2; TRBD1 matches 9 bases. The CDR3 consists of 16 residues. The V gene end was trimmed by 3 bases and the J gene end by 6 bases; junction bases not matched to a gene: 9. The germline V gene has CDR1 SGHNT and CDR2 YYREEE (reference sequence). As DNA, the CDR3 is TGTGCCAGCAGCTGGACCGGGACAGGGATCCCCGGGGAGCTGTTTTTT. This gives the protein CASSWTGTGIPGELFF.

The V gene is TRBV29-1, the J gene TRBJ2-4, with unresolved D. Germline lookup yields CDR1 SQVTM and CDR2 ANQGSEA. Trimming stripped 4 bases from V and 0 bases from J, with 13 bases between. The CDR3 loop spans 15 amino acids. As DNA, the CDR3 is TGCAGCGTTGGGGTTTATAACCTAGCCAAAAACATTCAGTACTTC. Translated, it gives CSVGVYNLAKNIQYF.

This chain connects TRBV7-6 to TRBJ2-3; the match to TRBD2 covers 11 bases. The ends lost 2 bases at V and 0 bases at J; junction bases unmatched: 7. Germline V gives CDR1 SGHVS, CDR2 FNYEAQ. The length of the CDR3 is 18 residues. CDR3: CASSLLRTSGRSTDTQYF. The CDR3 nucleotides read TGTGCCAGCAGCTTATTGAGAACTAGCGGGAGAAGCACAGATACGCAGTATTTT.

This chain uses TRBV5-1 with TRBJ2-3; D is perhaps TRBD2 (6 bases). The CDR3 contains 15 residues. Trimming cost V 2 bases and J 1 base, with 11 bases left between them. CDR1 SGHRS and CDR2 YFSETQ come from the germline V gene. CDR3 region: CASSFSGGGTDTQYF. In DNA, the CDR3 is TGCGCCAGCAGCTTCAGCGGAGGGGGCACAGATACGCAGTATTTT.

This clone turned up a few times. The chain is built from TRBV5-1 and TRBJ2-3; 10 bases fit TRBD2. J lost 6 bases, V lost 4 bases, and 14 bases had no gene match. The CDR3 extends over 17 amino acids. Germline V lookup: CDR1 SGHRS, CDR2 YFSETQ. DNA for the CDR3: TGCGCCAGCAGCCCCGCAACTAGCGGGACGCTAGCGGATACGCAGTATTTT. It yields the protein CASSPATSGTLADTQYF.

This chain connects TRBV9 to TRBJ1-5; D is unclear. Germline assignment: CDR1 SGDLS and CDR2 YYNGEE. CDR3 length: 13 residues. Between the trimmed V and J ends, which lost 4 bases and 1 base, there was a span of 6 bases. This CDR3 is CASSPDSNQPQHF. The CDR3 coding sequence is TGTGCCAGCAGCCCTGACAGCAATCAGCCCCAGCATTTT.

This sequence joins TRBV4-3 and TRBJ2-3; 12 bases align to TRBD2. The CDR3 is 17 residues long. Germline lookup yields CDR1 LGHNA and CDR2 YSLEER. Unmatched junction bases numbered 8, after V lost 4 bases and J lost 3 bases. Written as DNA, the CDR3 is TGCGCCAGCAGCCTACTTACCGGGACTAGCGGGACAGATACGCAGTATTTT. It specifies CASSLLTGTSGTDTQYF.

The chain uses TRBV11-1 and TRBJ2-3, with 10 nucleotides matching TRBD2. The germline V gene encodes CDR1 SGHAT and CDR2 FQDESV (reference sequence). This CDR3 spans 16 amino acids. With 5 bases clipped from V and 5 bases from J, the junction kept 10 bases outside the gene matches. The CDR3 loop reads CASSPPLAGVRDTQYF. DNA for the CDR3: TGTGCCAGCAGCCCACCTCTAGCGGGAGTTAGAGATACGCAGTATTTT.

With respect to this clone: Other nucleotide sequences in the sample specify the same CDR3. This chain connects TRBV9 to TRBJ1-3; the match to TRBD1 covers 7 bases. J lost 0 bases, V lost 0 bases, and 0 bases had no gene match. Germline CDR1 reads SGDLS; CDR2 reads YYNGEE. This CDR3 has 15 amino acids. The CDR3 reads CASSVDRGSGNTIYF. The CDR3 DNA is TGTGCCAGCAGCGTAGACAGGGGCTCTGGAAACACCATATATTTT. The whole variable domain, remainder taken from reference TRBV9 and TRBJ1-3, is DSGVTQTPKHLITATGQRVTLRCSPRSGDLSVYWYQQSLDQGLQFLIQYYNGEERAKGNILERFSAQQFPDLHSELNLSSLELGDSALYFCASSVDRGSGNTIYFGEGSWLTVV.

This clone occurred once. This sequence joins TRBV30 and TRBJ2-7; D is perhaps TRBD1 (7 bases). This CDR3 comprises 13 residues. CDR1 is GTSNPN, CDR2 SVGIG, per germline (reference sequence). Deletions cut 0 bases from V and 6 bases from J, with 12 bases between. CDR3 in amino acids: CAWSVRQGGEQYF. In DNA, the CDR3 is TGTGCCTGGAGTGTACGGCAGGGGGGCGAGCAGTACTTC.

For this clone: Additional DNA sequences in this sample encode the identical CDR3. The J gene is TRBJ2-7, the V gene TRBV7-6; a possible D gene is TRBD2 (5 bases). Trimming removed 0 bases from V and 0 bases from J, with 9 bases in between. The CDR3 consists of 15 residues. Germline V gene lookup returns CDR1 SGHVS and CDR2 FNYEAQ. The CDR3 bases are TGTGCCAGCAGCTTAGCGCTAGGGAGCTCCTACGAGCAGTACTTC. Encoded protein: CASSLALGSSYEQYF.

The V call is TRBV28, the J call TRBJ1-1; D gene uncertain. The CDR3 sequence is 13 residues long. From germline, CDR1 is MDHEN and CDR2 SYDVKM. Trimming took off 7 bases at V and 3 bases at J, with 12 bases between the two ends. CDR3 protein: CASTQNRDTEAFF. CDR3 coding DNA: TGTGCCAGCACCCAAAATCGGGACACTGAAGCTTTCTTT.

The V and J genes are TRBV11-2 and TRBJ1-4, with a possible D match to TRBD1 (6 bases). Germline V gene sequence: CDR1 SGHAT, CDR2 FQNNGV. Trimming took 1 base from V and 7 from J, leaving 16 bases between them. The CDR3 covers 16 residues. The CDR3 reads CASSLALGGASEKLFF. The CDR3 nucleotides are TGTGCCAGCAGCTTAGCTCTTGGGGGGGCGAGTGAAAAACTGTTTTTT.

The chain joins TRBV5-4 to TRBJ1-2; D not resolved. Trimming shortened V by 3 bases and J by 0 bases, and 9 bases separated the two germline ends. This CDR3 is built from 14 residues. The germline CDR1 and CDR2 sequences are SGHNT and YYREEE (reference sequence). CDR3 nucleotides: TGTGCCAGCAGCTACCCAAACGCTAACTATGGCTACACCTTC. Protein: CASSYPNANYGYTF.

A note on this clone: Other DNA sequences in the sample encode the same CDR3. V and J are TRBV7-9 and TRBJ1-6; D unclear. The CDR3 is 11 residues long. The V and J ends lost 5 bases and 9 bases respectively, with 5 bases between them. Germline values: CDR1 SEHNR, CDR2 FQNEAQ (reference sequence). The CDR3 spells CASSLVSPLHF. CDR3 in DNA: TGTGCCAGCAGCCTAGTTTCACCCCTCCACTTT.

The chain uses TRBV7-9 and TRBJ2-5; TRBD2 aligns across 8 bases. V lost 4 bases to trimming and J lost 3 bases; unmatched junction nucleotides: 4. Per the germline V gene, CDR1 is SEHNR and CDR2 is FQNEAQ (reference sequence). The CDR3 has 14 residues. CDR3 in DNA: TGTGCCAGCAGCTCACTAGCGGTAAAAGAGACCCAGTACTTC. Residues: CASSSLAVKETQYF.

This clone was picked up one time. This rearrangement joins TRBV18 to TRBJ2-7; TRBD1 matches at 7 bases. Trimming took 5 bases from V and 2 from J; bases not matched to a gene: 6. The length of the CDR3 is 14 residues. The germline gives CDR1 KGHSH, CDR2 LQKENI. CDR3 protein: CASSSGGLPYEQYF. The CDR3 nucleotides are TGTGCCAGCTCATCAGGGGGTCTCCCCTACGAGCAGTACTTC.

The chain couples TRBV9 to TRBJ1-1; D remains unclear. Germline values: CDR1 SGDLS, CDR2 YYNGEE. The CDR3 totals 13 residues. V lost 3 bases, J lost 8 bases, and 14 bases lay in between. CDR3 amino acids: CASSEAFPYEAFF. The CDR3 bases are TGTGCCAGCAGCGAAGCGTTTCCCTACGAAGCTTTCTTT.

For the CDR3, the DNA is TGTGCCAGCAGCAGCGCGATAACGATACAAGAGACCCAGTACTTC. Its protein is CASSSAITIQETQYF. The gene calls are TRBV5-4 and TRBJ2-5; D call uncertain. The V and J ends lost 4 bases and 2 bases respectively, with 15 bases between them. This CDR3 contains 15 residues. Germline values: CDR1 SGHNT, CDR2 YYREEE (reference sequence).

The DNA for the CDR3 is TGCGCCAGCAGCTTCGGACCCCTGGTTGAGCAGTTCTTC. This gives the protein CASSFGPLVEQFF. The V gene is TRBV5-1, the J gene TRBJ2-1; no definite D call. Per germline, CDR1 SGHRS and CDR2 YFSETQ. Trimming took 2 bases from V and 9 from J, leaving 12 bases between them. The CDR3 is 13 amino acids.

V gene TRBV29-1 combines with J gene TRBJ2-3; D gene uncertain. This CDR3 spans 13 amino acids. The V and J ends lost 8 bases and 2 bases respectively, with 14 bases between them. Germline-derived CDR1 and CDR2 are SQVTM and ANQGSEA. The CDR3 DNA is TGCAGCTCGATGTCATGGCCCACAGATACGCAGTATTTT. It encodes CSSMSWPTDTQYF.

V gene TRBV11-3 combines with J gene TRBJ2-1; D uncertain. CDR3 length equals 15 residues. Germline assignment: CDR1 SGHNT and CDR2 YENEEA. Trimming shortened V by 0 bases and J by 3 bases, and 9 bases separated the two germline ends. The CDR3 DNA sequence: TGTGCCAGCAGCTTAGACTCCCTAAGCTACAATGAGCAGTTCTTC. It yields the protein CASSLDSLSYNEQFF. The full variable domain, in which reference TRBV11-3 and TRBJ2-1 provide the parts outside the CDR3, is EAGVVQSPRYKIIEKKQPVAFWCNPISGHNTLYWYLQNLGQGPELLIRYENEEAVDDSQLPKDRFSAERLKGVDSTLKIQPAELGDSAVYLCASSLDSLSYNEQFFGPGTRLTVL.